This T cell receptor beta chain came from a study of human T cells and chemical hapten exposure. Study overall: Diphenylcyclopropenone was applied weekly to patients' scalps across the roughly 24-week study. The patch tests put 0.01% DPC on the skin of the upper back and were read 6 days later. Whole-study findings and limits: PT1 expanded TCR counts and patch test score correlated positively.

This clonotype appeared many times. The antigen is undetermined. Using its own MiXCR run on the RACE reads, TCRdb lists one record per CDR3 protein. Of a few hundred thousand distinct CDR3 sequences in the sample, around 5% were seen once. Time point indicated: pre-sensitization, week 0. Treatment noted: therapeutic diphenylcyclopropenone sensitization with weekly scalp DPC. Total RNA was isolated from unfractionated whole blood. V was shortened by 0 bases and J by 0 bases, with 12 bases between the two germline ends. The CDR3 is made up of 17 amino acids. Germline CDR1 LGHNA, CDR2 YNFKEQ. This sequence was found in a young woman with alopecia areata. Some clones in this sample may be carry-over from other donors' samples. The rearrangement joins TRBV4-2 to TRBJ1-5; no reliable D call. Here the sequenced sample was whole blood, taken in connection with sensitization to the hapten diphenylcyclopropenone (DPC). The CDR3, as DNA: TGTGCCAGCAGCCAAGATGAGGCGTCCCATAGCAATCAGCCCCAGCATTTT. Its translation: CASSQDEASHSNQPQHF.